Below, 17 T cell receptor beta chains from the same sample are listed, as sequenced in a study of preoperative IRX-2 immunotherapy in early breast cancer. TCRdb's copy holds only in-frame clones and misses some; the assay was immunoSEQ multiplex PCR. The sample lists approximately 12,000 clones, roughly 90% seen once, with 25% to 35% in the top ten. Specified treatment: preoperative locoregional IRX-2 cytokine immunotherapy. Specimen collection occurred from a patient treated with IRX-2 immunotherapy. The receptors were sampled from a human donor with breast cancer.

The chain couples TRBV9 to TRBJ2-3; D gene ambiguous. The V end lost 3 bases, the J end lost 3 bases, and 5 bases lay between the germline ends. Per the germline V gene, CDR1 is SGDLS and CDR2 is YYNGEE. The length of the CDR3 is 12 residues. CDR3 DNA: TGTGCCAGCAGCGCGCTTACAGATACGCAGTATTTT. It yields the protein CASSALTDTQYF. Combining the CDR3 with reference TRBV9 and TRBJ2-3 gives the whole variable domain DSGVTQTPKHLITATGQRVTLRCSPRSGDLSVYWYQQSLDQGLQFLIQYYNGEERAKGNILERFSAQQFPDLHSELNLSSLELGDSALYFCASSALTDTQYFGPGTRLTVL.

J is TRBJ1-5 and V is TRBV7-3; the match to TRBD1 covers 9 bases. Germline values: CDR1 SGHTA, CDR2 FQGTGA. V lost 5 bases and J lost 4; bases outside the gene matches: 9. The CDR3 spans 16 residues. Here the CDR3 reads CASSDQGGQGNQPQHF. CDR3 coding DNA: TGTGCCAGCAGCGACCAGGGTGGACAGGGGAATCAGCCCCAGCATTTT.

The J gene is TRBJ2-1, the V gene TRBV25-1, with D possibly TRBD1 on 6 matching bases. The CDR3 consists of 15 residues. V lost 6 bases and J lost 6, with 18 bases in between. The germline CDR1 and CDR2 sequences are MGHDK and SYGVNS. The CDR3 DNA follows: TGTGCCAGCAGCGTACTTTTGGGGGACACCAATGAGCAGTTCTTC. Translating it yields CASSVLLGDTNEQFF.

CDR3 sequence (DNA): TGTGCCAGCAGCCAAGGAGGGGGGGCGGCAGATACGCAGTATTTT. Its translation: CASSQGGGAADTQYF. The chain combines TRBV11-2 with TRBJ2-3, with a weak D call TRBD2 (7 bases). Trimming stripped 5 bases from V and 4 bases from J, with 16 bases between. The CDR3 has 15 amino acids. Germline V gives CDR1 SGHAT, CDR2 FQNNGV.

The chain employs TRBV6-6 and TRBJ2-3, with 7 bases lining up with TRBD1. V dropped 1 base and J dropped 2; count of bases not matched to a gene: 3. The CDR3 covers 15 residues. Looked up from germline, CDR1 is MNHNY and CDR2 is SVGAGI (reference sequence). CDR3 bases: TGTGCCAGCAGTTACTGGGACAGCTCCACAGATACGCAGTATTTT. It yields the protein CASSYWDSSTDTQYF.

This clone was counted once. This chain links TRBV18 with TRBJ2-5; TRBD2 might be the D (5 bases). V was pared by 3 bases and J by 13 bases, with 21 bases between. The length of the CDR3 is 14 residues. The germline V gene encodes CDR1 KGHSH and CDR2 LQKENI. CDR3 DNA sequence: TGTGCCAGCTCACCTGAGGGAATACAAGAGAAAAGGTACTTC. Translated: CASSPEGIQEKRYF.

CDR3 protein: CASSLSSGRNTEAFF. For the CDR3, the DNA is TGTGCCAGCAGCTTAAGTTCGGGGCGGAACACTGAAGCTTTCTTT. This chain uses TRBV7-3 with TRBJ1-1, with D possibly being TRBD1 (5 bases). Germline-derived CDR1 and CDR2 are SGHTA and FQGTGA. V gave up 1 base and J gave up 1 base, with 10 bases separating them. The CDR3 loop spans 15 amino acids.

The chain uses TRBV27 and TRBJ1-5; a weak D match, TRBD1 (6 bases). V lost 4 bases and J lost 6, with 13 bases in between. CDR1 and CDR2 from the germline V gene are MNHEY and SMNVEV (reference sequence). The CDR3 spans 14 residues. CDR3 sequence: CASSSDRYSQPQHF. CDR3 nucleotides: TGTGCCAGCAGTTCTGACAGGTACAGTCAGCCCCAGCATTTT.

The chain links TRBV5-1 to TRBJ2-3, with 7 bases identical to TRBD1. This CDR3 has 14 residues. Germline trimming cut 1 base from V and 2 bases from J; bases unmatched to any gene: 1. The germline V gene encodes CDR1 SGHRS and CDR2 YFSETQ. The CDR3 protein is CASSLTGATDTQYF. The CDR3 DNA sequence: TGCGCCAGCAGCTTGACAGGGGCCACAGATACGCAGTATTTT.

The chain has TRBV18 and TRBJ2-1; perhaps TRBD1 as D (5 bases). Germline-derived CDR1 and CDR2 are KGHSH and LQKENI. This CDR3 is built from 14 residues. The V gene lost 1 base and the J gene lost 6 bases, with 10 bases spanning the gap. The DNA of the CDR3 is TGTGCCAGCTCACCACGAAACCAGGGCAATGAGCAGTTCTTC. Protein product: CASSPRNQGNEQFF.

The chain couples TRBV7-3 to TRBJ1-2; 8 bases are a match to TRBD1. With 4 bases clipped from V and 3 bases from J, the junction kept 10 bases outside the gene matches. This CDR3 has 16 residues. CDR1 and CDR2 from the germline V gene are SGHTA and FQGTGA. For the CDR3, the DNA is TGTGCCAGCAGCTGGGCAGGGGGCAGTCTAGACTATGGCTACACCTTC. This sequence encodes CASSWAGGSLDYGYTF.

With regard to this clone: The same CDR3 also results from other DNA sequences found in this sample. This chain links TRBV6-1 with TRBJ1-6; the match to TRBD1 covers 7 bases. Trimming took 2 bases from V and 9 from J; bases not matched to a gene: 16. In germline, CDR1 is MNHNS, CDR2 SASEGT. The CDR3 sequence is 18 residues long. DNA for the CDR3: TGTGCCAGCAGTGAACAAGGGCAGGGGGAATTTGGCGGTTCACCCCTCCACTTT. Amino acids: CASSEQGQGEFGGSPLHF.

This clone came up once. CDR3 DNA sequence: TGTGCCAGTAGTACTTACAGGGTCAGCAATCAGCCCCAGCATTTT. Protein sequence: CASSTYRVSNQPQHF. The V call is TRBV19, the J call TRBJ1-5; perhaps TRBD1 as D (6 bases). Trimming removed 4 bases from V and 1 base from J, with 11 bases in between. Germline CDR1 reads LNHDA; CDR2 reads SQIVND (reference sequence). This CDR3 is 15 amino acids long. Based on the CDR3 plus reference TRBV19 and TRBJ1-5, the full variable domain is DGGITQSPKYLFRKEGQNVTLSCEQNLNHDAMYWYRQDPGQGLRLIYYSQIVNDFQKGDIAEGYSVSREKKESFPLTVTSAQKNPTAFYLCASSTYRVSNQPQHFGDGTRLSIL.

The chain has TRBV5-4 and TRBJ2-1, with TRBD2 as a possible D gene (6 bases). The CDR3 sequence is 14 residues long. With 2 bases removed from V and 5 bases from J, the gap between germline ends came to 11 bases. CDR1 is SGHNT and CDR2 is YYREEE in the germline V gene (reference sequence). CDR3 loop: CASSFVSGDNEQFF. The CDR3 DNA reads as TGTGCCAGCAGCTTTGTTTCGGGGGACAATGAGCAGTTCTTC.

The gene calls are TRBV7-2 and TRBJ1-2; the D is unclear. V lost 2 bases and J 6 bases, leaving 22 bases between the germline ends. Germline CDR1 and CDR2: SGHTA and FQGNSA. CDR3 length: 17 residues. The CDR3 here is CASSLPTTLTSEHGYTF. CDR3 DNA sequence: TGTGCCAGCAGCTTACCGACGACTTTGACGTCGGAGCATGGCTACACCTTC.

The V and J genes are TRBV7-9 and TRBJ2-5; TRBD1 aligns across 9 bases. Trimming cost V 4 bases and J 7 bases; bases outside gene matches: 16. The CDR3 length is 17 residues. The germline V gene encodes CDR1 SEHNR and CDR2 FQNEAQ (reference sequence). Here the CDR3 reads CASSSHWTGEGAGTQYF. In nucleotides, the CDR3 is TGTGCCAGCAGCTCCCACTGGACAGGGGAAGGGGCCGGGACCCAGTACTTC.

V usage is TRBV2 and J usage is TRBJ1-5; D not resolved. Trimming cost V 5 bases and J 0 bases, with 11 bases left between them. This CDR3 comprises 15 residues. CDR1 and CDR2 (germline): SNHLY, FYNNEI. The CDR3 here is CASSYSIASNQPQHF. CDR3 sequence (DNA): TGTGCCAGCAGTTACTCGATAGCTAGCAATCAGCCCCAGCATTTT.